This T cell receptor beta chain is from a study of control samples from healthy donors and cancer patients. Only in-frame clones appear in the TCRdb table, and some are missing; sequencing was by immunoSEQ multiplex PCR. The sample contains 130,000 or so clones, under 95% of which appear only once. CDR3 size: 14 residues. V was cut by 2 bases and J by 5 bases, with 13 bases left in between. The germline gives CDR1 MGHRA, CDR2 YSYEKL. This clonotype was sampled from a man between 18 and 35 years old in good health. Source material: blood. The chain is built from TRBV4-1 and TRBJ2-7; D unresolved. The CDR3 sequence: CASSQWPLRDEQYF. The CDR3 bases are TGCGCCAGCAGCCAATGGCCCCTCCGGGACGAGCAGTACTTC.